Shown below are 8 T cell receptor beta chains from a single sample sequenced in a study of T cells after yellow fever vaccination. TCRdb used MiXCR to reprocess the 5' RACE reads, holding one entry per CDR3 protein. The data hold around 60,000 distinct CDR3 sequences, with 4.5% to 6% observed a single time. Sequences were derived from PBMCs, either bulk or a sorted T-cell subset (CD4+, CD8+, memory, or dextramer-sorted; not recorded which), sampled on the day of the yellow fever booster vaccination. These receptors all come from a man younger than 30 who received the YFV17D yellow fever vaccine.

This clonotype was seen repeatedly, ten times or more. The rearrangement links TRBV5-1 to TRBJ2-7, with D possibly called TRBD1 or TRBD2 (6 bases each). The ends were cut back, 5 bases at V and 4 bases at J, with 13 bases in the middle. CDR1 is SGHRS, CDR2 YFSETQ, per germline. CDR3 size: 13 residues. The CDR3 region has the DNA TGCGCCAGCAGTTTTGGAGGGGGATACGAGCAGTACGTC. Protein: CASSFGGGYEQYV.

The sample holds many counts of this clonotype. This chain joins TRBV7-9 and TRBJ2-5; a possible D gene is TRBD1 (6 bases). Per the germline V gene, CDR1 is SEHNR and CDR2 is FQNEAQ (reference sequence). Trimming cost V 0 bases and J 10 bases, with 18 bases left between them. This CDR3 is built from 15 residues. The CDR3 region has the DNA TGTGCCAGCAGCTTAGCGACCAGGGGCGGCCCCAGCCAGTACTTC. Its protein is CASSLATRGGPSQYF.

Only a few counts were recorded for this clonotype. The gene calls are TRBV7-9 and TRBJ2-1; D not certain. CDR3 length equals 14 residues. The V end lost 3 bases, the J end lost 8 bases, and 14 bases lay between the germline ends. Germline CDR1 reads SEHNR; CDR2 reads FQNEAQ (reference sequence). The CDR3: CASSFSYTSDEQFF. CDR3 bases: TGTGCCAGCAGCTTCTCGTACACGTCTGATGAGCAGTTCTTC. Together with reference TRBV7-9 and TRBJ2-1, the CDR3 gives the full variable domain: DTGVSQNPRHKITKRGQNVTFRCDPISEHNRLYWYRQTLGQGPEFLTYFQNEAQLEKSRLLSDRFSAERPKGSFSTLEIQRTEQGDSAMYLCASSFSYTSDEQFFGPGTRLTVL.

This clonotype has at least ten counts. The chain carries TRBV5-1 and TRBJ2-3; TRBD1 agrees at 9 bases. This CDR3 comprises 14 residues. V lost 5 bases and J lost 3; bases outside the gene matches: 4. Germline values: CDR1 SGHRS, CDR2 YFSETQ. The CDR3 region is CASRPTGGTDTQYF. The CDR3, as DNA: TGCGCCAGCAGGCCGACAGGGGGGACAGATACGCAGTATTTT.

This clonotype was counted only a few times. The chain has TRBV7-2 and TRBJ2-3; D is unresolved. This CDR3 spans 16 amino acids. Germline CDR1 is SGHTA and CDR2 is FQGNSA. Trimming took 5 bases from V and 0 from J, leaving 15 bases between them. This chain's CDR3 is CASSVRLPLSTDTQYF. CDR3 in DNA: TGTGCCAGCAGCGTACGACTCCCCCTTAGCACAGATACGCAGTATTTT.

This clonotype occurred a few times. The chain combines TRBV4-3 with TRBJ2-7, with D possibly matching TRBD1 (6 bases). The CDR3 contains 15 residues. Per germline, CDR1 LGHNA and CDR2 YSLEER. The V and J ends lost 0 bases and 4 bases respectively, with 13 bases between them. CDR3 residues: CASSQDLGDRYEQYV. The DNA of the CDR3 is TGCGCCAGCAGCCAAGATCTTGGTGACAGGTACGAGCAGTACGTC.

There are a few counts of this clonotype. The rearrangement links TRBV5-1 to TRBJ2-5, with D perhaps TRBD2 (5 bases). This CDR3 has 13 residues. Per the germline V gene, CDR1 is SGHRS and CDR2 is YFSETQ. Trimming left V 4 bases short and J 4 bases short, with 11 bases between. The CDR3 coding sequence is TGCGCCAGCAGCGGAGGCCCCGGAGAGACCCAGTACTTC. It codes for CASSGGPGETQYF.

This chain uses TRBV3-1 with TRBJ2-7; D is undetermined. In germline, CDR1 is LGHDT, CDR2 YNNKEL (reference sequence). The V gene lost 2 bases and the J gene lost 3 bases, with 14 bases spanning the gap. The length of the CDR3 is 15 residues. CDR3 amino acids: CASSQSMRTYYEQYF. In DNA, the CDR3 is TGTGCCAGCAGCCAATCGATGAGGACCTACTACGAGCAGTACTTC.